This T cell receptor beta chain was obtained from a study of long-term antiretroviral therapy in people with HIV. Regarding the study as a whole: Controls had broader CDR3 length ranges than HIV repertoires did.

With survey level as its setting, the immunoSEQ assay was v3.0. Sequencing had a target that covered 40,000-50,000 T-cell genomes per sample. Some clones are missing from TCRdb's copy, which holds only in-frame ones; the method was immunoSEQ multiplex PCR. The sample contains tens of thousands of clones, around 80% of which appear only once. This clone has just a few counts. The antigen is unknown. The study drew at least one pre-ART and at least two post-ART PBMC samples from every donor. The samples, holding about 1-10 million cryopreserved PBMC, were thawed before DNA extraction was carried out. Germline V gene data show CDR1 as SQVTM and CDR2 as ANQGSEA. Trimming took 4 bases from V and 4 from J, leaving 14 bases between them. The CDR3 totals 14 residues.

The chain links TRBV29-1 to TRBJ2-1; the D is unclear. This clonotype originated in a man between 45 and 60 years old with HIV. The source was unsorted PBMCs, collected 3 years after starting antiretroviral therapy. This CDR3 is CSVVVLEFYNEQFF. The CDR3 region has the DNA TGCAGCGTTGTTGTCCTAGAGTTTTACAATGAGCAGTTCTTC.